This record concerns one T cell receptor (beta chain) sequence. Germline-derived CDR1 and CDR2 are SGHDN and FVKESK. The CDR3 consists of 14 residues. V shed 4 bases and J shed 1 base, with 9 bases lying between them. This record belongs to a study of control samples from healthy donors and cancer patients. Clones were read by immunoSEQ multiplex PCR, and TCRdb kept only the in-frame ones, dropping some. This table holds roughly 93,000 clones, approximately 88% found once. This receptor was identified in a woman aged 50 to 60 with colorectal cancer. The chain joins TRBV14 to TRBJ2-3; TRBD1 is a possible D gene (6 bases). The material sequenced was PBMCs. This CDR3 reads CASSPYRGTDTQYF. DNA of the CDR3: TGTGCCAGCAGCCCCTACAGGGGCACAGATACGCAGTATTTT.